This T cell receptor beta chain was sequenced for a study of blood T cell repertoires in COVID-19. Background on the study: Sources were T cells, B-cell-depleted T cells, or PBMCs; the material itself was cDNA or gDNA.

The V gene's germline CDR1 is SGHRS and CDR2 YFSETQ. CDR3 length equals 16 residues. V was shortened by 0 bases and J by 0 bases, with 12 bases between the two germline ends. Sequencing was performed with immunoSEQ multiplex PCR; in TCRdb, only in-frame clones are kept and a portion is missing. The table has a few hundred thousand clones, around 88% seen once. While infection was still active, Seattle patients were enrolled and then followed longitudinally. This receptor was obtained from a woman in her 30s with COVID-19, enrolled during active disease. The rearrangement links TRBV5-1 to TRBJ1-1; D is ambiguous. Sequenced input: peripheral blood. CDR3 in DNA: TGCGCCAGCAGCTTGGGGGGAGAGCTCATGAACACTGAAGCTTTCTTT. This gives the protein CASSLGGELMNTEAFF.